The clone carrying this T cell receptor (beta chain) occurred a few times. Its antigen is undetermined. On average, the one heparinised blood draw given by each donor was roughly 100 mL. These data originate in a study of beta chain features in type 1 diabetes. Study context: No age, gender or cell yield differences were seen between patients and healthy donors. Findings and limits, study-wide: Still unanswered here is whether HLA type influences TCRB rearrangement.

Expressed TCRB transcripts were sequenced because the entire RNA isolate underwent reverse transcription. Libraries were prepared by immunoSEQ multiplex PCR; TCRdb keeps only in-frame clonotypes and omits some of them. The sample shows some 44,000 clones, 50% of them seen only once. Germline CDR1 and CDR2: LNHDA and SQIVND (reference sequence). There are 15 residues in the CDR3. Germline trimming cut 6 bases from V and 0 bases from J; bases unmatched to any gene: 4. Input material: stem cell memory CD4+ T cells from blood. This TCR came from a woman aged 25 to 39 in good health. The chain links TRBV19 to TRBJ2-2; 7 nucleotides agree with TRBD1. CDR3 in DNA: TGTGCCAGTAGACCGGGACAGACGAACACCGGGGAGCTGTTTTTT. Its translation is CASRPGQTNTGELFF.